This TCR beta chain came from a study of blood T cell repertoires in COVID-19. Study-wide background: The study drew acute and convalescent COVID-19 samples from the United States, Italy and Spain. Sources were T cells, B-cell-depleted T cells, or PBMCs; the material itself was cDNA or gDNA.

In the source study's methods: From reference gene primer amplification, estimates of nucleated cell counts were derived. This table comes from immunoSEQ multiplex PCR, and its TCRdb copy is limited to in-frame clones, with some not included. The V and J calls and clone size were taken over from that table, and D and trimming were inferred from the DNA. The table has 40,000 to 50,000 clones, approximately 90% seen once; the top ten hold roughly 6.2%. The sequencing sample was made of peripheral blood. The sequence was obtained from a human donor in a cohort sampled during active COVID-19.

The CDR3 protein is CASSSAADRVSNEQFF. CDR3 DNA sequence: TGTGCCAGCAGCTCCGCGGCGGACAGGGTCTCCAATGAGCAGTTCTTC. J is TRBJ2-1 and V is TRBV7-2; 8 nucleotides line up with TRBD1. Germline CDR1 reads SGHTA; CDR2 reads FQGNSA. This CDR3 has 16 residues. With 4 bases clipped from V and 6 bases from J, the junction kept 11 bases outside the gene matches. Combining the CDR3 with reference TRBV7-2 and TRBJ2-1 gives the whole variable domain GAGVSQSPSNKVTEKGKDVELRCDPISGHTALYWYRQSLGQGLEFLIYFQGNSAPDKSGLPSDRFSAERTGGSVSTLTIQRTQQEDSAVYLCASSSAADRVSNEQFFGPGTRLTVL.